This T cell receptor beta chain was observed in a study of blood T cell repertoires in COVID-19. CDR3 length: 14 amino acids. Profiling relied on immunoSEQ multiplex PCR, and the TCRdb table lists in-frame clones only, not all of them. The sample has some 120,000 clones, approximately 84% seen once. The V gene is TRBV21-1, the J gene TRBJ1-1; the D call of TRBD1 is as the table states it, not checked on the DNA. TRBV21-1 is given as a pseudogene. Specimen: peripheral blood. The sequence came from a man in his sixties or seventies with active or convalescent COVID-19. The CDR3 here is CASTHQGRNTEAFF. The CDR3 region has the DNA TGTGCCAGCACCCACCAGGGCCGGAACACTGAAGCTTTCTTT.